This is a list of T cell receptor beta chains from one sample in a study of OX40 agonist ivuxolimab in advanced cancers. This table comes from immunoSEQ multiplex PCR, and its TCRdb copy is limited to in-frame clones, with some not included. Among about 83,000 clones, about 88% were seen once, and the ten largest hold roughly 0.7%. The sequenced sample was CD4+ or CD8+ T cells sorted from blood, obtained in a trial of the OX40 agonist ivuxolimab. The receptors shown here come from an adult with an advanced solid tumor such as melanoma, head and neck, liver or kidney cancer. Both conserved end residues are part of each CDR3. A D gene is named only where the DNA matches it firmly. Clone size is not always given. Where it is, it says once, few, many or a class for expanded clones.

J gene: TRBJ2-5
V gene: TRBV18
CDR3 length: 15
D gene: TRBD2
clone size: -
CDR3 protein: CASSPGLAGEGTQYF
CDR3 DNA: TGTGCCAGCTCACCGGGGCTAGCGGGAGAGGGGACCCAGTACTTC

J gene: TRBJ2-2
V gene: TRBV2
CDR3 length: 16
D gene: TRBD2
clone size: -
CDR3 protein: CASRGGLAGNTGELFF
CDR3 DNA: TGTGCCAGCAGGGGGGGACTAGCGGGAAACACCGGGGAGCTGTTTTTT

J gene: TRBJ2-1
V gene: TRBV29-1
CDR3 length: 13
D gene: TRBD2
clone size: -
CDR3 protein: CSARLASGPEQFF
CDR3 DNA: TGCAGCGCGAGACTAGCGTCAGGCCCTGAGCAGTTCTTC

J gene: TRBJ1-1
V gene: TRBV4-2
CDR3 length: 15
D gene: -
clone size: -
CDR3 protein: CASSQDGAASREAFF
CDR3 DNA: TGTGCCAGCAGCCAAGATGGGGCAGCCTCAAGAGAAGCTTTCTTT

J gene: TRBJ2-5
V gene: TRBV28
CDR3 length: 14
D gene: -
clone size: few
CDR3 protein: CASCFHGGGETQYF
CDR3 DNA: TGTGCCAGCTGTTTCCACGGAGGGGGTGAGACCCAGTACTTC

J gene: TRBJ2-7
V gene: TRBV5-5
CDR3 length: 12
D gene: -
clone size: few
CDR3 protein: CASQTGPHEQYF
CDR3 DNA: TGTGCCAGCCAGACAGGCCCCCACGAGCAGTACTTC

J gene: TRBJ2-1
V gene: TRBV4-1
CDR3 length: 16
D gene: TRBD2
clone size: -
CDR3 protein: CASSPGLAEPYNEQFF
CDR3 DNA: TGCGCCAGCAGCCCGGGACTAGCGGAACCCTACAATGAGCAGTTCTTC

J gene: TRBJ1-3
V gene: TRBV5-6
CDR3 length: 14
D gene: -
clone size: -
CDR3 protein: CASSLFRYGNTIYF
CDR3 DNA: TGTGCCAGCAGCTTGTTCAGATACGGAAACACCATATATTTT

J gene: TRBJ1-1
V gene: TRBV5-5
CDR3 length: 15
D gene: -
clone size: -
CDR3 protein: CASTPEGIPNTEAFF
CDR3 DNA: TGTGCCAGCACCCCGGAGGGCATCCCGAACACTGAAGCTTTCTTT

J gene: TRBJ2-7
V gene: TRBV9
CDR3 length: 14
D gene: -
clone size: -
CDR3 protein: CASSPGRGSYEQYF
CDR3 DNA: TGTGCCAGCAGCCCCGGCAGGGGTTCCTACGAGCAGTACTTC

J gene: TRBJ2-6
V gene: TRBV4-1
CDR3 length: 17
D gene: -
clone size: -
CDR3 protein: CASSLRTGRSGANVLTF
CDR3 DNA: TGCGCCAGCAGCCTCCGAACGGGGCGCTCTGGGGCCAACGTCCTGACTTTC

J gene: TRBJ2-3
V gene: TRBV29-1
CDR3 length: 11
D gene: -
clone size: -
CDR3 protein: CSVEALDTQYF
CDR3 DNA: TGCAGCGTTGAAGCCTTGGATACGCAGTATTTT

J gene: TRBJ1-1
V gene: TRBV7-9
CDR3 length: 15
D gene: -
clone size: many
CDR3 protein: CASRPLQDLNTEAFF
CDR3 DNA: TGTGCCAGCAGGCCTTTACAGGACCTGAACACTGAAGCTTTCTTT

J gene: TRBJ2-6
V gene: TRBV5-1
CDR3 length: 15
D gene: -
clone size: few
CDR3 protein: CASSLGPAGANVLTF
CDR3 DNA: TGCGCCAGCAGCTTGGGGCCGGCTGGGGCCAACGTCCTGACTTTC

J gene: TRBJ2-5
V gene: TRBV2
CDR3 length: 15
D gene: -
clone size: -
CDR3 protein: CASSVPREWGETQYF
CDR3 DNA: TGTGCCAGCAGTGTACCTAGGGAATGGGGGGAGACCCAGTACTTC

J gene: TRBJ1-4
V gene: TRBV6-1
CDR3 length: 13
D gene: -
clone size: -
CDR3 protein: CASSERGNEKLFF
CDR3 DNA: TGTGCCAGCAGTGAACGGGGTAATGAAAAACTGTTTTTT

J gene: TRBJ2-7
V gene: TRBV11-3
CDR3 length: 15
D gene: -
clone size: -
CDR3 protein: CASSLAGTPSYEQYF
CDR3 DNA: TGTGCCAGCAGCTTAGCCGGGACGCCAAGCTACGAGCAGTACTTC

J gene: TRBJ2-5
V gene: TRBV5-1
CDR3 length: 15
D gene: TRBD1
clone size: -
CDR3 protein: CASSYTGGSGETQYF
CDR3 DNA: TGCGCCAGCAGCTATACAGGGGGCTCTGGGGAGACCCAGTACTTC

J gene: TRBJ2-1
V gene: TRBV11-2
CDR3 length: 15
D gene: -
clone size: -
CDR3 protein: CASSLEGTVLNEQFF
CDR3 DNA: TGTGCCAGCAGCCTAGAGGGGACGGTTCTCAATGAGCAGTTCTTC

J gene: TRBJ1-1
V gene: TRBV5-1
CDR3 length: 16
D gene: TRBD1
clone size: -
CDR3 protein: CASSLGTGRVATEAFF
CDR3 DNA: TGCGCCAGCAGCCTCGGGACAGGGAGGGTGGCCACTGAAGCTTTCTTT

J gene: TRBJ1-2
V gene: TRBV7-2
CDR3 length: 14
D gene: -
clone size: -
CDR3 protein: CASSLRGANYGYTF
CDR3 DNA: TGTGCCAGCAGCTTACGGGGCGCGAACTATGGCTACACCTTC

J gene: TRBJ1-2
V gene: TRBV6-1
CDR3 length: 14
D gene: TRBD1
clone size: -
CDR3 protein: CASRDRGGFDGYTF
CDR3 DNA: TGTGCCAGCAGGGACAGGGGCGGTTTTGATGGCTACACCTTC